The 21 T cell receptor beta chains below all came from one sample that was sequenced in a study of cytomegalovirus exposure and HLA in healthy donors (dated by TCRdb to about 2017). Receptors were amplified or captured by the immunoSEQ multiplex PCR assay. For the multiplex PCR, a mixture combining 60 forward primers for TCR Vbeta segments and 13 reverse primers for TCR Jbeta segments was used. In TCRdb, the immuneACCESS table is reduced to in-frame sequences with V and J assigned. These tables do not hold every clone; where another copy was compared, an unresolved V gene accounts for under half, and the others remain unexplained. The sample table contains around 250,000 clones; only one count was recorded for 70% to 90% of them. Around 8% of the sample is taken by the ten largest. Material for sequencing was PBMCs. These receptors were collected from a woman aged 55-75 years in good health and CMV-seropositive.

The chain is built from TRBV10-3 and TRBJ1-5, with TRBD1 matching over 7 bases. The CDR3 runs to 14 residues. V dropped 8 bases and J dropped 6; count of bases not matched to a gene: 10. Germline V gives CDR1 ENHRY, CDR2 SYGVKD. CDR3 sequence (DNA): TGTGCCATCTCCGCCAACGAGGGGGCTCAGCCCCAGCATTTT. The encoded protein is CAISANEGAQPQHF.

The chain combines TRBV6-1 with TRBJ2-7, with 14 bases lining up with TRBD2. The CDR3 has 15 residues. Unmatched junction bases numbered 7, after V lost 5 bases and J lost 7 bases. CDR1 is MNHNS, CDR2 SASEGT, per germline. CDR3 loop: CASSSRLAGGGEQYF. As DNA, the CDR3 is TGTGCCAGCAGTTCCAGACTAGCGGGAGGGGGGGAGCAGTACTTC.

The CDR3 DNA is TGTGCCAGCAGACCCCCGGGAGCTCGATGGGATGAGCAGTTCTTC. Residues: CASRPPGARWDEQFF. The chain carries TRBV28 and TRBJ2-1; TRBD2 might be the D (6 bases). Germline V gene sequence: CDR1 MDHEN, CDR2 SYDVKM. Trimming removed 6 bases at V and 8 bases at J, with 20 bases between. The CDR3 totals 15 residues.

The chain links TRBV5-1 to TRBJ2-2, with 9 nucleotides matching TRBD2. The CDR3 extends over 17 amino acids. V lost 4 bases, J lost 2 bases, and 9 bases stayed unmatched. Germline V lookup: CDR1 SGHRS, CDR2 YFSETQ. Here the CDR3 reads CASSLTLAGVNTGELFF. The DNA for the CDR3 is TGCGCCAGCAGCCTCACATTAGCGGGAGTTAACACCGGGGAGCTGTTTTTT.

The rearrangement joins TRBV7-3 to TRBJ2-3; 8 nucleotides agree with TRBD2. This CDR3 is built from 15 residues. Trimming at V came to 2 bases and at J to 0 bases, leaving 1 base not matched to a gene. Germline CDR1 and CDR2: SGHTA and FQGTGA. The CDR3 DNA follows: TGTGCCAGCAGCTTACTAGCGGGCAGCACAGATACGCAGTATTTT. This codes for CASSLLAGSTDTQYF.

The rearrangement joins TRBV11-1 to TRBJ1-2, with TRBD1 identical over 9 bases. The CDR3 is 15 amino acids. Germline CDR1 reads SGHAT; CDR2 reads FQDESV (reference sequence). V trimming: 6 bases; J trimming: 5 bases; junction bases outside the gene matches: 10. CDR3: CASSSPTGTGYGYTF. In nucleotides, the CDR3 is TGTGCCAGCAGTTCACCGACCGGGACAGGGTATGGCTACACCTTC.

This clone is a singleton in its sample. The genes are TRBV5-1 and TRBJ2-1; D gene ambiguous. The length of the CDR3 is 12 residues. Germline V gene sequence: CDR1 SGHRS, CDR2 YFSETQ. Trimming shortened V by 0 bases and J by 8 bases, and 6 bases separated the two germline ends. This CDR3 reads CASSLVSYEQFF. The CDR3 DNA sequence: TGCGCCAGCAGCTTGGTTAGCTATGAGCAGTTCTTC.

The chain combines TRBV4-1 with TRBJ2-5; 10 nucleotides align to TRBD1. Germline CDR1 MGHRA, CDR2 YSYEKL. This CDR3 has 17 residues. With V trimmed by 4 bases and J by 5 bases, 13 bases remained unmatched. The chain's CDR3 is CASSLGDRGSFWETQYF. The CDR3 nucleotides are TGCGCCAGCAGCCTCGGGGACAGGGGAAGTTTTTGGGAGACCCAGTACTTC.

The genes are TRBV28 and TRBJ2-2, with 9 bases matching TRBD1. CDR1 and CDR2 from the germline V gene are MDHEN and SYDVKM. The J segment lost 4 bases and the V segment lost 5 bases, leaving 5 bases of the junction unmatched. This CDR3 has 15 amino acids. CDR3 amino acids: CASSTPGQGTGELFF. CDR3 DNA sequence: TGTGCCAGCAGTACCCCGGGACAGGGCACCGGGGAGCTGTTTTTT.

The V and J genes are TRBV5-1 and TRBJ2-1; possibly TRBD2 for D (6 bases). The CDR3 runs to 12 residues. Trimming took off 3 bases at V and 9 bases at J, with 10 bases between the two ends. Germline assignment: CDR1 SGHRS and CDR2 YFSETQ. CDR3 in amino acids: CASSSGAAEQFF. The CDR3 region has the DNA TGCGCCAGCAGCTCGGGAGCAGCTGAGCAGTTCTTC.

The chain combines TRBV2 with TRBJ1-2, with D hard to call. The V end lost 9 bases, the J end lost 2 bases, and 10 bases lay between the germline ends. Germline assignment: CDR1 SNHLY and CDR2 FYNNEI. The CDR3 has 12 residues. CDR3 bases: TGTGCCAGTCTAAAATCGAACTATGGCTACACCTTC. As protein: CASLKSNYGYTF.

In this sample, this clone turned up once. The gene calls are TRBV5-5 and TRBJ2-2; tentatively, D is TRBD2 (5 bases). The CDR3 totals 14 residues. The germline CDR1 and CDR2 sequences are SGHKS and YYEKEE (reference sequence). V was shortened by 2 bases and J by 4 bases, with 9 bases between the two germline ends. As DNA, the CDR3 is TGTGCCAGCAGCTTCTTGACTATCACCGGGGAGCTGTTTTTT. Protein product: CASSFLTITGELFF.

This sequence joins TRBV19 and TRBJ1-5; the D gene is possibly TRBD1 (5 bases). CDR1 and CDR2 from the germline V gene are LNHDA and SQIVND (reference sequence). Trimming removed 5 bases from V and 2 bases from J, with 19 bases in between. The CDR3 totals 17 residues. CDR3 in amino acids: CASSRGRVRSGNQPQHF. In DNA, the CDR3 is TGTGCCAGTAGTCGGGGGAGGGTAAGGTCTGGCAATCAGCCCCAGCATTTT.

The table lists this clone with a few counts. The V gene is TRBV9, the J gene TRBJ2-1; 13 positions agree with TRBD2. With V trimmed by 4 bases and J by 4 bases, 5 bases remained unmatched. Germline CDR1 is SGDLS and CDR2 is YYNGEE. CDR3 size: 16 residues. The CDR3 DNA follows: TGTGCCAGCAGCCTGGGGACTAGCGGGAAATACAATGAGCAGTTCTTC. This encodes CASSLGTSGKYNEQFF.

This sequence joins TRBV29-1 and TRBJ1-1; D remains unclear. Germline assignment: CDR1 SQVTM and CDR2 ANQGSEA. The CDR3 spans 12 residues. The V end was cut by 7 bases, the J end by 5 bases, with 14 bases between. The CDR3 protein is CSANWEHTEAFF. The CDR3, as DNA: TGCAGCGCAAATTGGGAGCATACTGAAGCTTTCTTT.

The rearrangement joins TRBV4-1 to TRBJ2-3; D is uncertain. Germline CDR1 MGHRA, CDR2 YSYEKL. This CDR3 contains 15 residues. Trimming cost V 2 bases and J 4 bases, with 13 bases left between them. The CDR3, as DNA: TGCGCCAGCAGCCAAATTATTACAGACCCAGATACGCAGTATTTT. Its protein product is CASSQIITDPDTQYF.

V gene TRBV5-1 combines with J gene TRBJ1-4, with a tentative D call TRBD1 (6 bases). Trimming removed 1 base from V and 4 bases from J, with 11 bases in between. The CDR3 extends over 15 amino acids. Germline V gene sequence: CDR1 SGHRS, CDR2 YFSETQ. The CDR3 loop reads CASSLMGAHNEKLFF. CDR3 nucleotide sequence: TGCGCCAGCAGCTTGATGGGGGCCCATAATGAAAAACTGTTTTTT. Variable domain in full (rest from reference TRBV5-1 and TRBJ1-4): KAGVTQTPRYLIKTRGQQVTLSCSPISGHRSVSWYQQTPGQGLQFLFEYFSETQRNKGNFPGRFSGRQFSNSRSEMNVSTLELGDSALYLCASSLMGAHNEKLFFGSGTQLSVL.

The J gene is TRBJ2-5, the V gene TRBV25-1; the D gene is possibly TRBD1 (6 bases). The CDR3 contains 16 residues. The germline V gene has CDR1 MGHDK and CDR2 SYGVNS. The germline V and J ends were trimmed by 1 base and 0 bases, with 12 bases remaining between them. CDR3 amino acids: CASSESRTEYQETQYF. The CDR3 DNA sequence: TGTGCCAGCAGTGAATCCAGGACAGAGTACCAAGAGACCCAGTACTTC.

The chain couples TRBV30 to TRBJ1-4, with a weak D call TRBD1 (6 bases). CDR1 is GTSNPN, CDR2 SVGIG, per germline (reference sequence). V was trimmed by 0 bases and J by 4 bases, leaving 9 bases between them. The CDR3 covers 14 residues. The CDR3 protein is CAWSVGGFNEKLFF. CDR3 nucleotides: TGTGCCTGGAGTGTAGGGGGATTTAATGAAAAACTGTTTTTT.

The rearrangement links TRBV5-6 to TRBJ1-2, with 7 bases fitting TRBD1. Germline V gene lookup returns CDR1 SGHDT and CDR2 YYEEEE. Trimming removed 0 bases from V and 9 bases from J; junction bases left unmatched: 14. CDR3 length: 16 residues. CDR3 DNA: TGTGCCAGCAGCTTGGGCCCGGCGGCAGGGGGTATGCGCTACACCTTC. It codes for CASSLGPAAGGMRYTF.

This rearrangement joins TRBV6-5 to TRBJ1-4; 8 nucleotides agree with TRBD1. Germline-derived CDR1 and CDR2 are MNHEY and SVGAGI. This CDR3 is 15 amino acids long. Unmatched junction bases numbered 5, after V lost 4 bases and J lost 4 bases. The CDR3 spells CASSSPGQDNEKLFF. As DNA, the CDR3 is TGTGCCAGCAGTTCCCCGGGACAGGATAATGAAAAACTGTTTTTT.